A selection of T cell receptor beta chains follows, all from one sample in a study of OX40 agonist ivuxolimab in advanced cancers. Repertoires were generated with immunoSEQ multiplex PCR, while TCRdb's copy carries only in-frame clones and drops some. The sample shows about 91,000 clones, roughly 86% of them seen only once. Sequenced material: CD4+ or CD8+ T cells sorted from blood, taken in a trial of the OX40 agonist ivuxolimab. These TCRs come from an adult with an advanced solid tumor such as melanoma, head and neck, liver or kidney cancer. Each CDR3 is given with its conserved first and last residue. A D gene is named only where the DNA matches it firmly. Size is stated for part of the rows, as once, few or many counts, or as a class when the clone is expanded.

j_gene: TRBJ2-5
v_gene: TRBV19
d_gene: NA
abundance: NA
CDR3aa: CASSIARDQETQYF
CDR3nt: TGTGCCAGTAGTATAGCACGGGACCAAGAGACCCAGTACTTC

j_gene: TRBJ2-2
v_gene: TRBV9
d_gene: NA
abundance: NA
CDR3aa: CASSVGSTGELFF
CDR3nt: TGTGCCAGCAGCGTAGGGTCCACCGGGGAGCTGTTTTTT

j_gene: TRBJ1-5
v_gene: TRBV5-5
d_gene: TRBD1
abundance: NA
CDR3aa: CASSLRDSGVGQPQHF
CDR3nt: TGTGCCAGCAGCTTACGGGACAGTGGGGTGGGTCAGCCCCAGCATTTT

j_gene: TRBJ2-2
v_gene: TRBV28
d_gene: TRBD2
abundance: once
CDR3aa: CASSPQRLAGGIGELFF
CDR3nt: TGTGCCAGCAGTCCCCAGCGACTAGCGGGCGGAATCGGGGAGCTGTTTTTT

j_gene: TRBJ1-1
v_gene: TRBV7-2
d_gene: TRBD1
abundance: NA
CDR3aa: CASSSRTGGNTEAFF
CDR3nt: TGTGCCAGCAGCTCAAGGACAGGGGGGAACACTGAAGCTTTCTTT

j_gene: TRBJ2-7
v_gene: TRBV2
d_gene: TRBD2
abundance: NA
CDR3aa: CASRGGTSASYEQYF
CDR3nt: TGTGCCAGCAGAGGAGGGACTAGCGCCTCCTACGAGCAGTACTTC

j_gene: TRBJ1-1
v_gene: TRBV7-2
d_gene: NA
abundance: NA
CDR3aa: CASSPGHMNTEAFF
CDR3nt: TGTGCCAGCAGCCCCGGACATATGAACACTGAAGCTTTCTTT

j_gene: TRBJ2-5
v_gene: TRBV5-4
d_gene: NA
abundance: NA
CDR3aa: CASSIKNQETQYF
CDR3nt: TGTGCCAGCAGCATCAAAAACCAAGAGACCCAGTACTTC

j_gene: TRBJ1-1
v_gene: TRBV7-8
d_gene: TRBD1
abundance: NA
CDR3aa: CASTLGQGSSTEAFF
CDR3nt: TGTGCCAGCACCCTCGGACAGGGGTCTAGCACTGAAGCTTTCTTT

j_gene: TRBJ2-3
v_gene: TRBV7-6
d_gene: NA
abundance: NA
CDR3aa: CASSQMGYTDTQYF
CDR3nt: TGTGCCAGCAGCCAAATGGGATACACAGATACGCAGTATTTT

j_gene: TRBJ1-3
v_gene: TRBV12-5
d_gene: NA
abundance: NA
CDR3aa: CASTQGGGNTIYF
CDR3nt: TGTGCTAGTACACAGGGCGGGGGAAACACCATATATTTT

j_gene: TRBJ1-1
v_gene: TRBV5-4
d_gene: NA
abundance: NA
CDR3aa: CASSLTGVNTEAFF
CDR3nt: TGTGCCAGCAGCTTGACGGGGGTTAACACTGAAGCTTTCTTT

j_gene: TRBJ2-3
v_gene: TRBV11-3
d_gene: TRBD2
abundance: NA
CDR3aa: CASSPGVGSGSDTQYF
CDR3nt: TGTGCCAGCAGCCCTGGGGTGGGTAGCGGGTCAGATACGCAGTATTTT

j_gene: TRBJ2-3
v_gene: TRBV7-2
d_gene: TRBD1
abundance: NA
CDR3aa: CASSFDRGTDTQYF
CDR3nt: TGTGCCAGCAGCTTTGACAGGGGTACAGATACGCAGTATTTT

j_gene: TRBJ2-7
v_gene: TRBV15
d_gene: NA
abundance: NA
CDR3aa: CATSRDLEGPYEQYF
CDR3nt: TGTGCCACCAGCAGAGATCTGGAGGGTCCCTACGAGCAGTACTTC

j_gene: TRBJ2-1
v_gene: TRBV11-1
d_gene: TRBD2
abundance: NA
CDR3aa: CASSPSKVAGDEQFF
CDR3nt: TGTGCCAGCAGCCCATCGAAGGTAGCGGGAGATGAGCAGTTCTTC

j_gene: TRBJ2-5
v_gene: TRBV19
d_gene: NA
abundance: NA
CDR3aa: CASSIGPGETQYF
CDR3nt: TGTGCCAGTAGTATAGGACCTGGGGAGACCCAGTACTTC

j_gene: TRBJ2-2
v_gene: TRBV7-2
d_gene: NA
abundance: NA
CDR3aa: CASSLSTWSTGELFF
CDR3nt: TGTGCCAGCAGCTTATCGACCTGGTCCACCGGGGAGCTGTTTTTT